The table lists the clone carrying this T cell receptor beta chain with a few counts. The source of the sample is a study of blood T cell repertoires in COVID-19. Whole-study context: Acute and convalescent COVID-19 specimens originated in the United States, Italy and Spain.

Clones were read by immunoSEQ multiplex PCR, and TCRdb kept only the in-frame ones, dropping some. The table shows about 150,000 clones, with approximately 83% occurring only once. V dropped 5 bases and J dropped 6 bases, with 18 bases sitting between them. The CDR3 has 15 amino acids. Germline V gives CDR1 LNHNV, CDR2 YYDKDF (reference sequence). Enrollment of patients from Seattle took place during active infection, with longitudinal follow-up. This TCR came from a woman aged 60-70 years with COVID-19, enrolled during active disease. The source material was peripheral blood. The chain combines TRBV15 with TRBJ2-3, with TRBD2 as a possible D gene (5 bases). CDR3: CATSPTGSYSDTQYF. In DNA form, the CDR3 reads TGTGCCACCAGCCCTACGGGGAGTTATTCCGATACGCAGTATTTT.